A single sample is the source of the 4 T cell receptor beta chains below, sequenced in a study of T cell responses to AZD1222 COVID-19 vaccine. Method: immunoSEQ multiplex PCR; TCRdb's copy keeps in-frame clones and lacks some. Counted here are roughly 170,000 clones, about 90% occurring once; the ten biggest clones make up about 0.49%. The source material was peripheral blood, sampled on day 0 of AZD1222 vaccination. The receptors shown here come from an adult in good health.

A word on this clone: The sample holds other DNA sequences that translate to the same CDR3. This rearrangement joins TRBV29-1 to TRBJ1-1, with D maybe TRBD1 (6 bases). V lost 3 bases to trimming and J lost 4 bases, with 9 bases between them. This CDR3 is built from 12 residues. Germline assignment: CDR1 SQVTM and CDR2 ANQGSEA. CDR3 coding DNA: TGCAGCGTTGACAGGGGTAGCACTGAAGCTTTCTTT. Amino acid sequence: CSVDRGSTEAFF. The full variable domain, rest sourced from reference TRBV29-1 and TRBJ1-1, is SAVISQKPSRDICQRGTSLTIQCQVDSQVTMMFWYRQQPGQSLTLIATANQGSEATYESGFVIDKFPISRPNLTFSTLTVSNMSPEDSSIYLCSVDRGSTEAFFGQGTRLTVV.

The gene calls are TRBV6-5 and TRBJ2-1; possibly TRBD2 for D (6 bases). The germline V and J ends were trimmed by 7 bases and 9 bases, with 10 bases remaining between them. This CDR3 is 11 amino acids long. CDR1 MNHEY and CDR2 SVGAGI come from the germline V gene. CDR3: CASKEGLEQFF. DNA for the CDR3: TGTGCCAGCAAGGAGGGTCTTGAGCAGTTCTTC.

V and J are TRBV28 and TRBJ1-1; D uncertain. The V end lost 6 bases, the J end lost 1 base, and 12 bases lay between the germline ends. Germline V gene sequence: CDR1 MDHEN, CDR2 SYDVKM. CDR3 size: 14 residues. This CDR3 reads CASSLLGPNTEAFF. CDR3 sequence (DNA): TGTGCCAGCAGCTTACTGGGCCCGAACACTGAAGCTTTCTTT.

In this sample, this clone turned up once. The genes are TRBV9 and TRBJ2-7, with D possibly TRBD1 on 5 matching bases. Germline CDR1 and CDR2: SGDLS and YYNGEE. Trimming shortened V by 0 bases and J by 5 bases, and 18 bases separated the two germline ends. This CDR3 comprises 16 residues. The CDR3 sequence is CASSVGVGQGSHEQYF. In nucleotides, the CDR3 is TGTGCCAGCAGCGTAGGGGTGGGGCAGGGAAGCCACGAGCAGTACTTC.